These T cell receptor beta chains were read from a single sample in a study of blood T cell repertoires in COVID-19. Profiled with immunoSEQ multiplex PCR; TCRdb holds only in-frame clones, not every one. Among around 83,000 clones, about 89% were seen once, and the ten largest hold over 11%. Source material: peripheral blood. Receptor source: a man between 65 and 79 years old with active or convalescent COVID-19. Both conserved end residues are part of each CDR3. D genes are given only for firm matches. Expanded clones get a size class; other rows say once, few or many, or leave the size out.

NA,12,TRBV29-1,TRBJ2-2,NA,TGCAGCGGCTCTACAGAGACCGGGGAGCTGTTTTTT,CSGSTETGELFF
TRBD2,16,TRBV9,TRBJ2-7,NA,TGTGCCAGCAGCGGAAGCGGACTAGCGGGAGGTTACGAGCAGTACTTC,CASSGSGLAGGYEQYF
TRBD1,15,TRBV6-5,TRBJ1-6,NA,TGTGCCAGCAGTTACTCTGGACAGGGTAATTCACCCCTCCACTTT,CASSYSGQGNSPLHF
NA,15,TRBV4-2,TRBJ2-1,NA,TGTGCCAGCAGCCAAGATGGACAACTCTACAATGAGCAGTTCTTC,CASSQDGQLYNEQFF
TRBD1,14,TRBV30,TRBJ1-4,NA,TGTGCCTGGAGTGCCGGGACAGGGAATGAAAAACTGTTTTTT,CAWSAGTGNEKLFF
TRBD2,16,TRBV28,TRBJ2-2,NA,TGTGCCAGCAGATTTAGCGGGAGCTTAGTCACCGGGGAGCTGTTTTTT,CASRFSGSLVTGELFF
NA,14,TRBV30,TRBJ2-7,once,TGTGCCTGGAGTGGCGACTCCTTACTTTCCGAGCAGTACTTC,CAWSGDSLLSEQYF
TRBD1,13,TRBV3-1/TRBV3-2,TRBJ1-2,NA,TGTGCCAGCAGCCATCCGACAGGGCTTGGCTACACCTTC,CASSHPTGLGYTF
NA,15,TRBV19,TRBJ2-7,NA,TGTGCCAGTAGTATCAGGCTAGCGAGATCCTACGAGCAGTACTTC,CASSIRLARSYEQYF
TRBD2,16,TRBV9,TRBJ2-5,NA,TGTGCCAGCAGCGTAATAGCGGGAGGAGGTTGGGAGACCCAGTACTTC,CASSVIAGGGWETQYF
NA,12,TRBV29-1,TRBJ1-2,medium-sized,TGCAGCGTTCCAGGGACTTGGTATGGCTACACCTTC,CSVPGTWYGYTF
NA,14,TRBV30,TRBJ1-1,NA,TGTGCCTGGAAATCAGGACAGAGGAACACTGAAGCTTTCTTT,CAWKSGQRNTEAFF
NA,13,TRBV6-5,TRBJ1-2,NA,TGTGCCAGCAGTTACGACAATTCATATGGCTACACCTTC,CASSYDNSYGYTF
TRBD1,13,TRBV5-4,TRBJ2-5,NA,TGTGCCAGCAGCCCGGACAGGGGAGTCCCCCAGTACTTC,CASSPDRGVPQYF
TRBD2,15,TRBV5-4,TRBJ2-5,NA,TGTGCCAGCAGCGTGGGGTCCGTGACTAGCCCCACCCAGGACTTC,CASSVGSVTSPTQDF
NA,13,TRBV6-5,TRBJ2-7,NA,TGTGCCAGCAGTTACACCGGGGCTAGCGAGTCAACTTTC,CASSYTGASESTF
TRBD2,16,TRBV18,TRBJ2-5,few,TGTGCCAGCTCACCACCTAGCGGGGTGTACCAAGAGACCCAGTACTTC,CASSPPSGVYQETQYF
TRBD1,15,TRBV10-3,TRBJ1-5,NA,TGTGCCATCAGTGAGTCCGGACAGGGAATTCAGCCCCAGCATTTT,CAISESGQGIQPQHF
NA,19,TRBV27,TRBJ1-6,NA,TGTGCCAGCAGTACAATATACCTCCTAGTGGAATCTTATAATTCACCCCTCCACTTT,CASSTIYLLVESYNSPLHF
TRBD1,14,TRBV19,TRBJ1-2,NA,TGTGCCAGTAGCTTTCAGGTGGGACAGGATGGCTACACCTTC,CASSFQVGQDGYTF
NA,11,TRBV12-3/TRBV12-4,TRBJ2-7,few,TGTGCCAGCAGTTTAACTTACGAGCAGTACTTC,CASSLTYEQYF
NA,15,TRBV11-2,TRBJ1-2,NA,TGTGCCAGCAGCTCCGGGACCTGGGGGGACTATGGCTACACCTTC,CASSSGTWGDYGYTF
NA,11,TRBV12-3/TRBV12-4,TRBJ1-1,NA,TGTGCCAGCAGTTTTGGGAGTGAAGCTTTCTTT,CASSFGSEAFF
NA,14,TRBV29-1,TRBJ2-2,NA,TGCAGCGTTGGGGCGCCCTCGAACACCGGGGAGCTGTTTTTT,CSVGAPSNTGELFF
TRBD1,18,TRBV9,TRBJ2-7,NA,TGTGCCAGCAGCGTAGGGGTGTCGGGACAGCCGTTCTTCTACGAGCAGTACTTC,CASSVGVSGQPFFYEQYF
TRBD1,14,TRBV6-5,TRBJ1-2,NA,TGTGCCAGCACTAGGGACAGGGTTGACTATGGCTACACCTTC,CASTRDRVDYGYTF
TRBD1,14,TRBV5-1,TRBJ1-2,NA,TGCGCCAGCAGCCCCGGGACAGACAACTATGGCTACACCTTC,CASSPGTDNYGYTF
NA,13,TRBV27,TRBJ2-7,NA,TGTGCCAGCGGGGGGTACCCCTCGCTCGAGCAGTACTTC,CASGGYPSLEQYF
NA,13,TRBV29-1,TRBJ1-1,NA,TGCAGCGTCGAAAGACAGATGAACACTGAAGCTTTCTTT,CSVERQMNTEAFF
TRBD1,14,TRBV28,TRBJ1-1,NA,TGTGCCAGCAGTTTAGGAGGGGGCAACACTGAAGCTTTCTTT,CASSLGGGNTEAFF
NA,16,TRBV5-6,TRBJ2-3,NA,TGTGCCAGCAGCTTCCTGGCAGGGGGGAGCACAGATACGCAGTATTTT,CASSFLAGGSTDTQYF
TRBD1,15,TRBV6-6,TRBJ2-7,NA,TGTGCCAGCAGGAACAGGGGGACCCTCTCCTACGAGCAGTACTTC,CASRNRGTLSYEQYF
NA,14,TRBV18,TRBJ2-3,NA,TGTGCCAGCTCACCACAGCTTAGCACAGATACGCAGTATTTT,CASSPQLSTDTQYF
TRBD1,13,TRBV19,TRBJ1-2,NA,TGTGCCAGTAGACCACAGGGGATGGAAGGCTACACCTTC,CASRPQGMEGYTF
TRBD2,16,TRBV11-1,TRBJ2-3,NA,TGTGCCAGCAGTTCTACTAGCGGGGAATACACAGATACGCAGTATTTT,CASSSTSGEYTDTQYF
TRBD2,17,TRBV27,TRBJ2-5,NA,TGTGCCAGCAGTTTAAACCCAGCGGGAATGGGACAAGAGACCCAGTACTTC,CASSLNPAGMGQETQYF